This is a list of T cell receptor beta chains from one sample in a study of cytomegalovirus exposure and HLA in healthy donors. Method: immunoSEQ multiplex PCR; TCRdb's copy keeps in-frame clones and lacks some. Here the sample spans under 200,000 clones, approximately 70% being singletons. Specimen: PBMCs. All receptors come from a woman under 40 in good health and CMV-seronegative. Both conserved end residues are part of each CDR3. D genes are given only for firm matches. Size is omitted from some rows. Given values are once, few, many or a class for expanded clones.

size	D	V	J	CDR3	DNA
few	TRBD1	TRBV19	TRBJ1-4	CASSIRADRGREKLFF	TGTGCCAGTAGTATCAGGGCGGACAGGGGGAGAGAAAAACTGTTTTTT
NA	TRBD2	TRBV7-9	TRBJ2-2	CAKDGAGGANTGELFF	TGTGCCAAGGACGGAGCGGGGGGGGCGAACACCGGGGAGCTGTTTTTT
NA	TRBD1	TRBV2	TRBJ1-6	CASSHRQGLGSPLHF	TGTGCCAGCAGCCACCGACAGGGATTAGGTTCACCCCTCCACTTT
once	NA	TRBV15	TRBJ1-2	CATSRVRGPSGYTF	TGTGCCACCAGCAGAGTGCGAGGGCCGTCGGGCTACACCTTC
NA	NA	TRBV5-1	TRBJ2-1	CASSADSYNEQFF	TGCGCCAGCAGCGCCGACTCTTACAATGAGCAGTTCTTC
NA	NA	TRBV29-1	TRBJ2-7	CSVWPLGYEQYF	TGCAGCGTCTGGCCGCTCGGGTACGAGCAGTACTTC
few	TRBD2	TRBV27	TRBJ2-3	CASSSTGLAGSVDTQYF	TGTGCCAGCAGTTCAACGGGACTAGCGGGGTCCGTAGATACGCAGTATTTT
NA	TRBD1	TRBV7-2	TRBJ1-5	CASSWDRGGQPQHF	TGTGCCAGCAGCTGGGACAGGGGGGGACAGCCCCAGCATTTT
once	TRBD1	TRBV7-9	TRBJ2-1	CASSAGTVLWFF	TGTGCCAGCAGCGCTGGGACAGTTTTATGGTTCTTC
NA	NA	TRBV4-2	TRBJ2-7	CASSQPRLDRLDEQYF	TGTGCCAGCAGCCAACCACGACTTGACCGCCTCGACGAGCAGTACTTC
NA	NA	TRBV5-4	TRBJ2-3	CASSFNMRGTDTQYF	TGTGCCAGCAGCTTTAATATGAGAGGCACAGATACGCAGTATTTT
NA	NA	TRBV2	TRBJ2-7	CASMVRGYEQYF	TGTGCCAGCATGGTTCGGGGTTACGAGCAGTACTTC
NA	TRBD2	TRBV6-5	TRBJ2-7	CASSLAGAYEQYF	TGTGCCAGCAGTTTAGCGGGGGCCTACGAGCAGTACTTC
NA	NA	TRBV30	TRBJ1-1	CAWSVPAGATAFF	TGTGCCTGGAGTGTACCCGCAGGGGCAACGGCTTTCTTT
NA	NA	TRBV5-6	TRBJ2-3	CASSLPVTSTDTQYF	TGTGCCAGCAGCTTGCCGGTAACTAGCACAGATACGCAGTATTTT
NA	NA	TRBV7-9	TRBJ2-7	CASSLVSYEQYF	TGTGCCAGCAGCTTAGTTTCGTACGAGCAGTACTTC
few	NA	TRBV12-5	TRBJ2-7	CASGLADRDFDYEQYF	TGTGCTAGTGGTTTGGCAGACAGGGACTTCGACTACGAGCAGTACTTC
NA	TRBD1	TRBV10-3	TRBJ1-2	CATSQGAQGYGYTF	TGTGCCACCTCCCAGGGGGCGCAGGGCTATGGCTACACCTTC
NA	NA	TRBV11-2	TRBJ1-5	CASSLTGSGPQHF	TGTGCCAGCAGCTTGACAGGCTCTGGGCCCCAGCATTTT
NA	TRBD2	TRBV2	TRBJ2-3	CASSWGLAGSTDTQYF	TGTGCCAGCAGTTGGGGACTAGCGGGGAGCACAGATACGCAGTATTTT
NA	NA	TRBV4-2	TRBJ2-3	CASSQDWRGAGLDTQYF	TGTGCCAGCAGCCAAGATTGGAGGGGAGCGGGCCTGGATACGCAGTATTTT
NA	NA	TRBV9	TRBJ1-5	CASSVDPNQPQHF	TGTGCCAGCAGCGTAGATCCGAATCAGCCCCAGCATTTT
NA	NA	TRBV2	TRBJ1-6	CASSDFQGLSPLHF	TGTGCCAGCAGTGATTTCCAGGGCTTATCACCCCTCCACTTT
NA	TRBD1	TRBV19	TRBJ2-3	CASRHRGFSTDTQYF	TGTGCCAGTAGGCACAGGGGATTTAGCACAGATACGCAGTATTTT
once	TRBD1	TRBV5-1	TRBJ1-1	CASSFRGANTEAFF	TGCGCCAGCAGCTTCAGGGGGGCGAACACTGAAGCTTTCTTT
NA	TRBD1	TRBV7-8	TRBJ1-3	CASSLARTDRGLGSYF	TGTGCCAGCAGCTTAGCCCGAACGGACAGGGGATTAGGTAGTTATTTT
NA	TRBD1	TRBV11-2	TRBJ2-1	CASSLRDRATSSYNEQFF	TGTGCCAGCAGCTTACGAGACAGGGCCACCAGCTCCTACAATGAGCAGTTCTTC
NA	TRBD1	TRBV18	TRBJ1-1	CASSPGQGAEAFF	TGTGCCAGCTCACCCGGACAGGGGGCTGAAGCTTTCTTT
NA	TRBD2	TRBV4-1	TRBJ2-5	CASSQDPGGGARETQYF	TGCGCCAGCAGCCAAGATCCAGGCGGGGGGGCGCGAGAGACCCAGTACTTC
once	TRBD1	TRBV7-2	TRBJ1-5	CASSLTGGGQPQHF	TGTGCCAGCAGCCTGACAGGGGGCGGTCAGCCCCAGCATTTT
once	TRBD2	TRBV7-9	TRBJ2-7	CASSPPYSGGTYEQYF	TGTGCCAGCAGCCCCCCCTATAGCGGGGGGACCTACGAGCAGTACTTC
NA	NA	TRBV28	TRBJ1-5	CASSQGWRNQPQHF	TGTGCCAGCAGTCAGGGATGGCGCAATCAGCCCCAGCATTTT
once	NA	TRBV9	TRBJ1-1	CASSVQLNTEAFF	TGTGCCAGCAGCGTACAGTTGAACACTGAAGCTTTCTTT
NA	TRBD1	TRBV19	TRBJ1-2	CASSISSGQALNYGYTF	TGTGCCAGTAGTATCTCATCTGGACAGGCGTTAAACTATGGCTACACCTTC
NA	NA	TRBV5-1	TRBJ1-1	CASSLYGGTEAFF	TGCGCCAGCAGCTTGTACGGGGGCACTGAAGCTTTCTTT
NA	TRBD1	TRBV7-2	TRBJ2-3	CASSSRRTGGSTDTQYF	TGTGCCAGCAGCTCTAGAAGGACAGGGGGAAGCACAGATACGCAGTATTTT
NA	TRBD2	TRBV30	TRBJ2-3	CAWSVRRTSGIPDTQYF	TGTGCCTGGAGTGTACGAAGGACTAGCGGGATTCCGGATACGCAGTATTTT
NA	TRBD2	TRBV29-1	TRBJ2-3	CSSRLAVTDTQYF	TGCAGCTCCAGACTAGCGGTCACAGATACGCAGTATTTT
few	TRBD2	TRBV7-6	TRBJ2-5	CASSLAPPGGRETQYF	TGTGCCAGCAGCTTAGCTCCTCCGGGGGGGCGAGAGACCCAGTACTTC
NA	NA	TRBV13	TRBJ2-7	CASSRGGNEQYF	TGTGCCAGCAGTCGCGGGGGCAACGAGCAGTACTTC
NA	NA	TRBV5-1	TRBJ2-2	CASSSGYTGELFF	TGCGCCAGCAGTTCAGGTTACACCGGGGAGCTGTTTTTT
NA	TRBD1	TRBV6-1	TRBJ1-6	CATGGYNPLHF	TGTGCCACAGGGGGGTACAACCCCCTCCACTTT
NA	NA	TRBV7-2	TRBJ2-3	CASSRDFPDTQYF	TGTGCCAGCAGCAGGGACTTCCCAGATACGCAGTATTTT
NA	TRBD2	TRBV5-1	TRBJ2-2	CASSLNSGRNTGELFF	TGCGCCAGCAGCCTTAATAGCGGGAGGAACACCGGGGAGCTGTTTTTT
NA	NA	TRBV27	TRBJ1-5	CASSPNQGSDQPQHF	TGTGCCAGCAGTCCTAACCAGGGGAGCGATCAGCCCCAGCATTTT
NA	NA	TRBV30	TRBJ1-2	CAWNSGGVENGYTF	TGTGCCTGGAATTCGGGGGGGGTTGAAAATGGCTACACCTTC
NA	NA	TRBV10-3	TRBJ2-3	CAISERLGDTQYF	TGTGCCATCAGTGAGAGACTGGGAGATACGCAGTATTTT
NA	TRBD2	TRBV2	TRBJ2-7	CASTLAGGPSYEQYF	TGTGCCAGCACTCTAGCGGGGGGGCCCTCCTACGAGCAGTACTTC
NA	TRBD1	TRBV28	TRBJ1-2	CASLGQGLLYGYTF	TGTGCCAGTCTGGGACAGGGGCTTCTTTATGGCTACACCTTC
NA	TRBD2	TRBV4-1	TRBJ2-3	CASSQGLLRGGPIDTQYF	TGCGCCAGCAGCCAAGGACTCCTTCGCGGGGGGCCTATAGATACGCAGTATTTT
NA	NA	TRBV5-1	TRBJ2-1	CASSLEAYNEQFF	TGCGCCAGCAGCTTGGAAGCATACAATGAGCAGTTCTTC
NA	TRBD2	TRBV4-2	TRBJ2-1	CASSPTSGRVNEQFF	TGTGCCAGCAGCCCTACTAGCGGGAGGGTAAATGAGCAGTTCTTC
NA	NA	TRBV29-1	TRBJ2-2	CSVVPGPAGELFF	TGCAGCGTTGTGCCAGGGCCGGCCGGGGAGCTGTTTTTT
NA	TRBD2	TRBV19	TRBJ2-3	CASSPEREDGGDTQYF	TGTGCCAGTAGTCCCGAGCGGGAGGACGGGGGGGATACGCAGTATTTT
NA	NA	TRBV4-2	TRBJ2-2	CASSQDPLRGRWAGELFF	TGTGCCAGCAGCCAAGATCCCTTGAGAGGGAGATGGGCCGGGGAGCTGTTTTTT
NA	TRBD1	TRBV29-1	TRBJ2-1	CSVGRQGSEQFF	TGCAGCGTTGGAAGACAGGGCAGTGAGCAGTTCTTC
once	TRBD2	TRBV6-1	TRBJ2-3	CASSGLAGGFTDTQYF	TGTGCCAGCAGTGGACTAGCGGGAGGATTCACAGATACGCAGTATTTT
NA	TRBD2	TRBV14	TRBJ2-7	CASSQDYGRPTEQYF	TGTGCCAGCAGCCAAGATTACGGGAGGCCCACCGAGCAGTACTTC
NA	NA	TRBV11-2	TRBJ2-7	CASSGRGESSYEQYF	TGTGCCAGCAGCGGCCGGGGAGAGAGCTCCTACGAGCAGTACTTC
NA	NA	TRBV20-1	TRBJ1-2	CSARQGSGYTF	TGCAGTGCTAGACAGGGGTCTGGCTACACCTTC